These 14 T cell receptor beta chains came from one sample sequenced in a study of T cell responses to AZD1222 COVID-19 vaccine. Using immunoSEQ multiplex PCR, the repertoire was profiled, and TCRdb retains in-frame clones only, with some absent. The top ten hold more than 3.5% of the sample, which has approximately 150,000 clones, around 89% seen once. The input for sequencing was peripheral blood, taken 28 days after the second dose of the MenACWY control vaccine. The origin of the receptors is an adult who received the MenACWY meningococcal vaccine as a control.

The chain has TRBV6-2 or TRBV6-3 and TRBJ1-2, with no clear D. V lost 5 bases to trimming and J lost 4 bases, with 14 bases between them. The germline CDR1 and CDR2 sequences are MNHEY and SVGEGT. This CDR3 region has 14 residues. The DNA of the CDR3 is TGTGCCAGCAGTCCCCACCGTCTAATCTATGGCTACACCTTC. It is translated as CASSPHRLIYGYTF.

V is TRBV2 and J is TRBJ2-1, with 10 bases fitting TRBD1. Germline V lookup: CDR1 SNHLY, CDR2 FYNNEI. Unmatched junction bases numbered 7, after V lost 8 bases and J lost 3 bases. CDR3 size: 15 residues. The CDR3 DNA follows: TGTGCCAGCCTGGGGACAGGGGTGAGCTACAATGAGCAGTTCTTC. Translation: CASLGTGVSYNEQFF.

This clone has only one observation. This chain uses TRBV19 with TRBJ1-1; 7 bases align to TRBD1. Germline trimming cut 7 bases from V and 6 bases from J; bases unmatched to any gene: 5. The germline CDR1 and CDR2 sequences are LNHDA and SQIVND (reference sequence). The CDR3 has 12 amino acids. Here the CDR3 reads CASMGGGSEAFF. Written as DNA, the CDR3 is TGTGCCAGTATGGGAGGGGGCTCTGAAGCTTTCTTT.

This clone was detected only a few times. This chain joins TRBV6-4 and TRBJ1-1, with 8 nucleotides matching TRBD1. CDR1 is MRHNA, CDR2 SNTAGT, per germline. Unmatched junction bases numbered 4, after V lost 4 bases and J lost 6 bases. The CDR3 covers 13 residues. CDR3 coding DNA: TGTGCCAGCAGTGCGACAGGGGTGTCTGAAGCTTTCTTT. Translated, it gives CASSATGVSEAFF.

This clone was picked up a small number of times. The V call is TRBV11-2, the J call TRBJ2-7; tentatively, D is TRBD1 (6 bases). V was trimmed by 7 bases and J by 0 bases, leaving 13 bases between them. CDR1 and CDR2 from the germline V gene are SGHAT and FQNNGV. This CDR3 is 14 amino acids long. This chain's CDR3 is CASKRDTASYEQYF. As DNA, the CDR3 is TGTGCCAGCAAACGGGACACCGCCTCCTACGAGCAGTACTTC. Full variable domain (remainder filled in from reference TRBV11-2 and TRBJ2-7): EAGVAQSPRYKIIEKRQSVAFWCNPISGHATLYWYQQILGQGPKLLIQFQNNGVVDDSQLPKDRFSAERLKGVDSTLKIQPAKLEDSAVYLCASKRDTASYEQYFGPGTRLTVT.

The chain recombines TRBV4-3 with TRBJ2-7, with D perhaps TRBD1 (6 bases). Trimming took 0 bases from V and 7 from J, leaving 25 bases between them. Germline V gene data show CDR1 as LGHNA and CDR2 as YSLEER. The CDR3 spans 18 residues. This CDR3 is CASSQDDVGHSADGEQYF. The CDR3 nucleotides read TGCGCCAGCAGCCAAGATGATGTGGGACATTCGGCGGACGGAGAGCAGTACTTC.

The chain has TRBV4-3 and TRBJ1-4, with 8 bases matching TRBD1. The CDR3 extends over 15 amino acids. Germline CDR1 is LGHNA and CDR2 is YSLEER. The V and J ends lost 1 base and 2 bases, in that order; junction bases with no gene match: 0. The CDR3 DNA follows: TGCGCCAGCAGCCAAGGGGACAGGACTAATGAAAAACTGTTTTTT. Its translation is CASSQGDRTNEKLFF.

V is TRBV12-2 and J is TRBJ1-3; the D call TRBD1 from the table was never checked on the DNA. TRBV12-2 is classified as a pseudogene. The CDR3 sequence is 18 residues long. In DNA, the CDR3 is TGTGCAAGTCGCTTAGTAACCTGGTACAGGGAGTCTGGAAACACCATATATTTT. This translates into CASRLVTWYRESGNTIYF.

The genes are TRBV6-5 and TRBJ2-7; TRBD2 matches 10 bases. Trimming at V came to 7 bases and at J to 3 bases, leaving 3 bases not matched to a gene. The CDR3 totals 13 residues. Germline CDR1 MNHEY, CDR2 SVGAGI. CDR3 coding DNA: TGTGCCAGCAAACTAGCGGGGTACTACGAGCAGTACTTC. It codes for CASKLAGYYEQYF.

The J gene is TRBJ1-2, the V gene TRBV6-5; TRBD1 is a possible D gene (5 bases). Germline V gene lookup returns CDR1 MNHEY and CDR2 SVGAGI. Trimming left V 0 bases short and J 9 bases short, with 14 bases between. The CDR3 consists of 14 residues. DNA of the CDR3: TGTGCCAGCAGTTACTCAAGACAGAGTAGTCGCTACACCTTC. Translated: CASSYSRQSSRYTF.

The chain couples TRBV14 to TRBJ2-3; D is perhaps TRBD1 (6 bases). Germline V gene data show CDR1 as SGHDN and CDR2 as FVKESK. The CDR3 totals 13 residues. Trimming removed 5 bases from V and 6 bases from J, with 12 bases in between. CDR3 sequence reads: CASSLRGLDTQYF. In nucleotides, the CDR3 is TGTGCCAGCAGCTTAAGGGGGTTGGATACGCAGTATTTT.

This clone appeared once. The chain's CDR3 is CASSPFGQSTDTQYF. In nucleotides, the CDR3 is TGTGCCAGCAGTCCGTTCGGGCAGAGCACAGATACGCAGTATTTT. The chain employs TRBV6-5 and TRBJ2-3; D is unresolved. CDR1 and CDR2 from the germline V gene are MNHEY and SVGAGI. The V end was cut by 5 bases, the J end by 0 bases, with 12 bases between. The length of the CDR3 is 15 residues.

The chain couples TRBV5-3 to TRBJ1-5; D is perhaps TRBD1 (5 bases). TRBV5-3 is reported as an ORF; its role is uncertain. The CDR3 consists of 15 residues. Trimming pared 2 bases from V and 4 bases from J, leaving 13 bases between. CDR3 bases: TGTGCCAGAAGCTTAGAGAGGTGGACAAATCAGCCCCAGCATTTT. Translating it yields CARSLERWTNQPQHF.

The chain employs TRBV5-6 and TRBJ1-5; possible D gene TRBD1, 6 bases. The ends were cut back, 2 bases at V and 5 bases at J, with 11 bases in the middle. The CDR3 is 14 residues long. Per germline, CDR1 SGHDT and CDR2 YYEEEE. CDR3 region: CASSFRQADQPQHF. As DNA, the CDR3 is TGTGCCAGCAGCTTTCGACAGGCGGATCAGCCCCAGCATTTT.